What follows describes a single T cell receptor beta chain. These data are taken from a study of blood T cells in healthy people across ages. Combining a sample-barcoded 5' primer with a J-beta primer mix, a second PCR ran for about 7 to 11 cycles. TCRdb independently ran MiXCR on the 5' RACE reads; one entry per CDR3 protein. In the table there are 1.5 million to 2 million distinct CDR3 sequences, 28% of which are singletons. The CDR3 consists of 18 residues. V was pared by 6 bases and J by 0 bases, with 21 bases between. The germline CDR1 and CDR2 sequences are LGHNT and FRNRAP. The source of this sequence is a woman younger than 45 in good health. The V gene is TRBV12-5, the J gene TRBJ2-1; a weak D match, TRBD2 (6 bases). The sequenced material came from blood. CDR3 amino acids: CASGFAPLAQSSYNEQFF. The CDR3 region has the DNA TGTGCTAGTGGATTCGCCCCTCTAGCGCAGAGCTCCTACAATGAGCAGTTCTTC. Variable domain in full (rest from reference TRBV12-5 and TRBJ2-1): DARVTQTPRHKVTEMGQEVTMRCQPILGHNTVFWYRQTMMQGLELLAYFRNRAPLDDSGMPKDRFSAEMPDATLATLKIQPSEPRDSAVYFCASGFAPLAQSSYNEQFFGPGTRLTVL.